This T cell receptor beta chain was sequenced during a study of CD8+CD57+ T cells in acquired aplastic anemia. Study in general: Sorted CD4+ and CD8+ cells yielded around 3.2 ug of DNA on average.

This clonotype showed up just a few times. In germline, CDR1 is MNHEY, CDR2 SMNVEV (reference sequence). The ends lost 5 bases at V and 7 bases at J; junction bases unmatched: 12. The CDR3 contains 16 residues. CDR3 and TCR beta VDJ profiling relied on a genomic DNA template. TCRdb fed the reads into MiXCR, producing one record per CDR3 protein. Of hundreds of thousands of distinct CDR3 sequences listed, around 30% are singletons. The authors sequenced patients whose flow cytometry had shown CD8+CD57+ cell expansion. Input material: sorted CD4+, CD8+, or CD8+CD57+ T cells (not recorded which) from PBMCs. The receptor comes from a human donor with aplastic anemia. This chain joins TRBV27 and TRBJ2-1, with 9 bases matching TRBD1. CDR3 in amino acids: CASSGIGTGLGNEQFF. The CDR3 bases are TGTGCCAGCAGTGGAATCGGGACAGGGCTTGGGAATGAGCAGTTCTTC.